What follows are 8 T cell receptor beta chains derived from one specimen sequenced in a study of blood T cell repertoires in COVID-19. This table comes from immunoSEQ multiplex PCR, and its TCRdb copy is limited to in-frame clones, with some not included. The sample lists about 140,000 clones; approximately 88% were seen once. Sequenced: peripheral blood. These receptors were obtained from a human donor in a cohort sampled during active COVID-19.

The V and J genes are TRBV18 and TRBJ2-7; TRBD1 matches 8 bases. V shed 0 bases and J 2 bases; nucleotides not matched to a gene: 3. Germline values: CDR1 KGHSH, CDR2 LQKENI. The CDR3 sequence is 15 residues long. The CDR3 DNA reads as TGTGCCAGCTCACCACCGGGACAGGCCCCCTACGAGCAGTACTTC. Translating gives CASSPPGQAPYEQYF.

V and J are TRBV19 and TRBJ2-1, with D possibly being TRBD1 (5 bases). Trimming took off 3 bases at V and 6 bases at J, with 9 bases between the two ends. CDR3 length: 13 amino acids. Germline V gives CDR1 LNHDA, CDR2 SQIVND (reference sequence). Here the CDR3 DNA reads TGTGCCAGTAGTATTGGGCAGGGCAATGAGCAGTTCTTC. Encoded protein: CASSIGQGNEQFF.

The V gene is TRBV7-8, the J gene TRBJ2-7; the D gene is possibly TRBD1 (6 bases). Trimming cost V 5 bases and J 1 base, with 18 bases left between them. Germline V CDR1 and CDR2: SGHVS, FQNEAQ. The CDR3 is made up of 16 amino acids. CDR3 sequence reads: CASSPTGLTLSYEQYF. The CDR3 DNA reads as TGTGCCAGCAGCCCGACAGGCCTTACCCTATCCTACGAGCAGTACTTC.

This chain links TRBV27 with TRBJ2-7, with D uncertain. Germline CDR1 and CDR2: MNHEY and SMNVEV (reference sequence). Trimming shortened V by 6 bases and J by 3 bases, and 18 bases separated the two germline ends. The CDR3 has 15 amino acids. In nucleotides, the CDR3 is TGTGCCAGCAGCCCCGCATCCCCCCCCTACTACGAGCAGTACTTC. Encoded protein: CASSPASPPYYEQYF.

This chain links TRBV18 with TRBJ1-2; D is undetermined. The germline V gene encodes CDR1 KGHSH and CDR2 LQKENI. V was pared by 2 bases and J by 4 bases, with 14 bases between. This CDR3 is built from 15 residues. Here the CDR3 reads CASSPRRESGYGYTF. CDR3 nucleotides: TGTGCCAGCTCACCAAGGCGGGAGTCGGGCTATGGCTACACCTTC.

The chain links TRBV19 to TRBJ1-1, with D uncertain. V gave up 4 bases and J gave up 0 bases, with 9 bases separating them. The CDR3 is made up of 14 amino acids. Germline CDR1 is LNHDA and CDR2 is SQIVND (reference sequence). The CDR3 sequence: CASSTDTLNTEAFF. CDR3 DNA: TGTGCCAGTAGTACTGACACGTTGAACACTGAAGCTTTCTTT.

The CDR3 region has the DNA TGTGCCAGCAGGACAGGGTCTGGAAACACCATATATTTT. Translated, it gives CASRTGSGNTIYF. The V gene is TRBV7-9, the J gene TRBJ1-3; 7 nucleotides match TRBD1. Looked up from germline, CDR1 is SEHNR and CDR2 is FQNEAQ (reference sequence). V was pared by 6 bases and J by 1 base, with 0 bases of the junction left unmatched. There are 13 residues in the CDR3.

The chain combines TRBV9 with TRBJ2-1; a weak D match, TRBD2 (6 bases). Germline values: CDR1 SGDLS, CDR2 YYNGEE. V lost 0 bases and J lost 9, with 19 bases in between. The CDR3 covers 16 residues. This CDR3 is CASSVELAGLLGEQFF. DNA of the CDR3: TGTGCCAGCAGCGTAGAATTGGCGGGACTCCTAGGTGAGCAGTTCTTC.